The 20 T cell receptor beta chains reported below all come from one sample, sequenced in a study of memory CD4+ T cells and cytomegalovirus serostatus. The sort gate was single viable CD3+CD4+CD8-CD45RO+ cells for memory CD4+ T cells. Sequencing was performed with immunoSEQ multiplex PCR; in TCRdb, only in-frame clones are kept and a portion is missing. The repertoire includes under 45,000 clones, 76% of them detected once, and approximately 6.5% sits in the top ten. Sequences were obtained from memory CD4+ T cells from blood. These TCRs come from an adult in good health and CMV-seronegative.

The chain carries TRBV28 and TRBJ1-4; no reliable D call. CDR1 and CDR2 from the germline V gene are MDHEN and SYDVKM. The length of the CDR3 is 12 residues. Between the trimmed V and J ends, which lost 2 bases and 8 bases, there was a span of 6 bases. The CDR3 sequence is CASSLIWEKLFF. CDR3 sequence (DNA): TGTGCCAGCAGTTTAATCTGGGAAAAACTGTTTTTT.

The V and J genes are TRBV5-1 and TRBJ1-3; no firm D call. This CDR3 is built from 16 residues. Germline V CDR1 and CDR2: SGHRS, YFSETQ. Trimming pared 0 bases from V and 0 bases from J, leaving 10 bases between. The CDR3, as DNA: TGCGCCAGCAGCTTGGTCGGAGGAAGCTCTGGAAACACCATATATTTT. Protein: CASSLVGGSSGNTIYF.

CDR3 nucleotide sequence: TGTGCCAGCTCACCGCCGGGACTAGCGGGAACGTACGAGCAGTACTTC. The encoded protein is CASSPPGLAGTYEQYF. The V gene is TRBV18, the J gene TRBJ2-7; 13 bases fit TRBD2. CDR1 KGHSH and CDR2 LQKENI come from the germline V gene. The CDR3 totals 16 residues. Trimming cost V 3 bases and J 4 bases; bases outside gene matches: 6.

The genes are TRBV10-1 and TRBJ1-3; no clear D gene. CDR1 is WNHNN and CDR2 is SYGVQD in the germline V gene (reference sequence). This CDR3 comprises 14 residues. Trimming took off 3 bases at V and 8 bases at J, with 14 bases between the two ends. Here the CDR3 reads CASSEIRGLHTIYF. DNA for the CDR3: TGCGCCAGCAGTGAAATTAGAGGGTTGCACACCATATATTTT.

The V call is TRBV19, the J call TRBJ2-5; D assignment may be TRBD1 or TRBD2 (5 bases each). CDR3 length equals 14 residues. Germline values: CDR1 LNHDA, CDR2 SQIVND (reference sequence). The V end was cut by 5 bases, the J end by 4 bases, with 14 bases between. In DNA, the CDR3 is TGTGCCAGTAGTTTAGCAGGGCGGGTAGAGACCCAGTACTTC. It yields the protein CASSLAGRVETQYF.

V gene TRBV28 combines with J gene TRBJ1-2; the match to TRBD1 covers 7 bases. The CDR3 is 15 amino acids. Germline V gives CDR1 MDHEN, CDR2 SYDVKM. The V segment lost 6 bases and the J segment 7 bases; nucleotides outside the gene matches: 14. CDR3 sequence (DNA): TGTGCCAGCAGCCCAATTGGGACAGCAGAAGGTGGCTACACCTTC. It codes for CASSPIGTAEGGYTF.

This rearrangement joins TRBV11-3 to TRBJ2-5; D is uncertain. The V end was cut by 1 base, the J end by 5 bases, with 11 bases between. Germline V lookup: CDR1 SGHNT, CDR2 YENEEA. The CDR3 length is 14 residues. CDR3 coding DNA: TGTGCCAGCAGCTTAGGCCGCCCCGGTGAGACCCAGTACTTC. Translating gives CASSLGRPGETQYF.

CDR3 nucleotide sequence: TGTGCCAGCAGTTTATTGTCAGGGAGTAATGAAAAACTGTTTTTT. It translates to CASSLLSGSNEKLFF. V usage is TRBV28 and J usage is TRBJ1-4, with D perhaps matching TRBD1 (5 bases). Trimming removed 1 base from V and 4 bases from J, with 10 bases in between. Germline CDR1 MDHEN, CDR2 SYDVKM. The CDR3 spans 15 residues.

This clone has a handful of counts. J is TRBJ2-3 and V is TRBV6-6, with D possibly matching TRBD2 (5 bases). Trimming removed 2 bases from V and 4 bases from J, with 16 bases in between. This CDR3 is built from 16 residues. Germline-derived CDR1 and CDR2 are MNHNY and SVGAGI (reference sequence). In DNA, the CDR3 is TGTGCCAGCAGTTACGCGGCTAGCCAAAGGGCAGATACGCAGTATTTT. It yields the protein CASSYAASQRADTQYF.

V is TRBV7-9 and J is TRBJ2-7; TRBD1 aligns across 8 bases. Trimming took 5 bases from V and 5 from J; bases not matched to a gene: 8. This CDR3 has 14 amino acids. The germline V gene has CDR1 SEHNR and CDR2 FQNEAQ (reference sequence). The CDR3 DNA reads TGTGCCAGCAGCCCGAGGACAGGGTCCAACGAGCAGTACTTC. Its protein product is CASSPRTGSNEQYF. Full variable domain (rest looked up from reference TRBV7-9 and TRBJ2-7): DTGVSQNPRHKITKRGQNVTFRCDPISEHNRLYWYRQTLGQGPEFLTYFQNEAQLEKSRLLSDRFSAERPKGSFSTLEIQRTEQGDSAMYLCASSPRTGSNEQYFGPGTRLTVT.

CDR3 nucleotides: TGTGCCAGCAGTGAAAGGGCCGACGGCTACACTGAAGCTTTCTTT. Amino acids: CASSERADGYTEAFF. The rearrangement uses TRBV2 and TRBJ1-1, with D unresolved. Trimming removed 2 bases at V and 3 bases at J, with 13 bases between. The length of the CDR3 is 15 residues. The germline V gene encodes CDR1 SNHLY and CDR2 FYNNEI.

The chain uses TRBV5-1 and TRBJ2-7; 9 positions match TRBD1. Unmatched junction bases numbered 2, after V lost 2 bases and J lost 5 bases. This CDR3 is 13 amino acids long. The germline gives CDR1 SGHRS, CDR2 YFSETQ. The CDR3 is CASSFTGGNEQYF. CDR3 DNA: TGCGCCAGCAGCTTCACAGGGGGCAACGAGCAGTACTTC.

V gene TRBV29-1 combines with J gene TRBJ2-1, with a possible D match to TRBD2 (6 bases). CDR3 length: 14 residues. V was trimmed by 4 bases and J by 1 base, leaving 11 bases between them. CDR1 SQVTM and CDR2 ANQGSEA come from the germline V gene. CDR3 sequence reads: CSVGTAGSYNEQFF. The CDR3 nucleotides are TGCAGCGTTGGAACGGCGGGGTCCTACAATGAGCAGTTCTTC.

This clone has only one observation. This chain links TRBV2 with TRBJ1-2; D remains unclear. The V gene's germline CDR1 is SNHLY and CDR2 FYNNEI. With 7 bases removed from V and 6 bases from J, the gap between germline ends came to 24 bases. This CDR3 is 16 amino acids long. The CDR3 is CASMFLRNSGSDGYTF. The CDR3 bases are TGTGCCAGCATGTTTCTCCGAAATTCCGGGTCTGATGGCTACACCTTC.

The V gene is TRBV19, the J gene TRBJ1-5; 8 bases align to TRBD1. With 3 bases clipped from V and 11 bases from J, the junction kept 9 bases outside the gene matches. The CDR3 length is 14 residues. Germline loops: CDR1 LNHDA, CDR2 SQIVND (reference sequence). The CDR3 loop reads CASSIDRGVKTQHF. CDR3 coding DNA: TGTGCCAGTAGTATTGACAGGGGTGTTAAGACCCAGCATTTT. The full variable domain, rest sourced from reference TRBV19 and TRBJ1-5, is DGGITQSPKYLFRKEGQNVTLSCEQNLNHDAMYWYRQDPGQGLRLIYYSQIVNDFQKGDIAEGYSVSREKKESFPLTVTSAQKNPTAFYLCASSIDRGVKTQHFGDGTRLSIL.

The chain recombines TRBV19 with TRBJ2-6; D gene uncertain. The V gene's germline CDR1 is LNHDA and CDR2 SQIVND (reference sequence). The CDR3 runs 11 residues. V lost 6 bases and J lost 6, with 3 bases in between. The CDR3 sequence is CASRVANVLTF. The CDR3 DNA reads TGTGCCAGTAGGGTGGCCAACGTCCTGACTTTC.

The V and J genes are TRBV5-1 and TRBJ2-1, with D possibly matching TRBD2 (5 bases). Trimming removed 4 bases at V and 1 base at J, with 12 bases between. The germline CDR1 and CDR2 sequences are SGHRS and YFSETQ. The CDR3 extends over 15 amino acids. CDR3 bases: TGCGCCAGCAGCGTCACTAGTGGGTCCTACAATGAGCAGTTCTTC. Amino acids: CASSVTSGSYNEQFF.

The CDR3 region is CASSWSTREKLFF. The CDR3, as DNA: TGTGCCAGCAGCTGGTCGACTAGAGAAAAACTGTTTTTT. This sequence joins TRBV28 and TRBJ1-4, with unresolved D. The CDR3 contains 13 residues. CDR1 is MDHEN, CDR2 SYDVKM, per germline. With 6 bases removed from V and 8 bases from J, the gap between germline ends came to 13 bases.

The chain links TRBV6-1 to TRBJ2-7, with TRBD1 matching 7 bases. V gave up 3 bases and J gave up 9 bases; unmatched junction bases: 8. Germline V gives CDR1 MNHNS, CDR2 SASEGT. CDR3 length: 13 amino acids. The CDR3: CASSDRDRAGQYF. The CDR3 DNA reads as TGTGCCAGCAGTGACCGAGACAGGGCTGGGCAGTACTTC.

This clone was found once. The chain couples TRBV5-1 to TRBJ1-4; perhaps TRBD1 as D (5 bases). The length of the CDR3 is 14 residues. V lost 5 bases to trimming and J lost 6 bases, with 14 bases between them. Germline V CDR1 and CDR2: SGHRS, YFSETQ. CDR3 region: CASSRDGRDEKLFF. As DNA, the CDR3 is TGCGCCAGCAGTAGGGACGGACGAGATGAAAAACTGTTTTTT.